This T cell receptor (beta chain) was identified in a study of beta chain features in type 1 diabetes. General observations from the study: Sequencing used cDNA, and cells with high TCR expression could therefore be over-represented. Although PCR might favor shorter templates, it would do so equally in patients and controls.

Isolated RNA was reverse transcribed in full, so expressed TCRB transcripts were sequenced. Some clones are missing from TCRdb's copy, which holds only in-frame ones; the method was immunoSEQ multiplex PCR. The table records roughly 400,000 clones, roughly 13% of them present only once. By way of CD45RO/CCR7/CD25/CD127/CD95/CD27, the CD4+ regulatory, stem cell-like memory, central memory and naive cells were sorted. This clone was observed a handful of times. Its target is unknown. The junction shows a germline mismatch at one end, possibly a read error. The CDR3 is 12 amino acids. CDR1 is MNHEY, CDR2 SMNVEV, per germline (reference sequence).

The clonotype was recovered from a man aged 25 to 40 in good health. The sequenced material came from naive CD4+ T cells from blood. This chain uses TRBV27 with TRBJ2-1; 12 bases are a match to TRBD2. Here the CDR3 DNA reads TGTGCCAGCAGTTTCGGACTAGCGGGGATAATCTTC. It yields the protein CASSFGLAGIIF.